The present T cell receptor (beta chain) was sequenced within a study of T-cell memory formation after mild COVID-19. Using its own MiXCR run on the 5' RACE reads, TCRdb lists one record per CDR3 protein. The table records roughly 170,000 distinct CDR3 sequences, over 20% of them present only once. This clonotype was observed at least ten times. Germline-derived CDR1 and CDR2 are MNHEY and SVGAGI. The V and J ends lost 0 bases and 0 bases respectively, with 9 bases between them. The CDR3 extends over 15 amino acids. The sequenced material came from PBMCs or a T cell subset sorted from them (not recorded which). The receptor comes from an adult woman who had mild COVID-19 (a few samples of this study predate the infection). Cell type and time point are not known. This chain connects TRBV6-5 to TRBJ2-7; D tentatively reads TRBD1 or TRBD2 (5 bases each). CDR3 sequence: CASSYSAGSSYEQYF. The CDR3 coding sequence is TGTGCCAGCAGTTACTCGGCAGGGAGCTCCTACGAGCAGTACTTC.